This T cell receptor beta chain was documented in a study of blood T cells in healthy people across ages. It was with a sample-barcoded 5' primer and a J-beta primer mix that a second PCR of roughly 7 to 11 cycles was run. TCRdb independently ran MiXCR on the 5' RACE reads; one entry per CDR3 protein. The sample holds 800,000 or so distinct CDR3 sequences, roughly 25% seen once. This clonotype has only a few counts. Germline CDR1 is SGHDT and CDR2 is YYEEEE. CDR3 length: 14 amino acids. The J segment lost 3 bases and the V segment lost 1 base, leaving 3 bases of the junction unmatched. These same records also appear under a second study, on T cells of mothers and their children. As reported in that work: With unrelated pairs as the comparison, related mother-child pairs had a slightly higher overlap that was not significant.

V and J are TRBV5-6 and TRBJ1-2; 7 bases line up with TRBD1. The sequence derives from a boy aged 10-17 years in good health. The sequenced material came from blood. The CDR3 sequence: CASSLRGRDYGYTF. DNA of the CDR3: TGTGCCAGCAGCTTGAGGGGGCGGGACTATGGCTACACCTTC.